These 5 T cell receptor beta chains were all obtained from the same sample, sequenced in a study of T cell responses to AZD1222 COVID-19 vaccine. Produced via immunoSEQ multiplex PCR; TCRdb's table is partial and in-frame only. The table includes around 99,000 clones, about 90% detected once. This sample comprised peripheral blood, obtained 28 days after the second AZD1222 dose. The source is an adult who received the AZD1222 COVID-19 vaccine.

CDR3 in DNA: TGTGCCAGTAGACTCTCCCCTCCCACCGGGGAGCTGTTTTTT. Residues: CASRLSPPTGELFF. The chain combines TRBV19 with TRBJ2-2; no definite D call. CDR3 length: 14 residues. Trimming removed 6 bases from V and 4 bases from J, with 12 bases in between. Germline V gene lookup returns CDR1 LNHDA and CDR2 SQIVND (reference sequence).

The rearrangement links TRBV6-5 to TRBJ1-6; D gene ambiguous. CDR1 MNHEY and CDR2 SVGAGI come from the germline V gene. CDR3 length equals 14 residues. The V and J ends lost 5 bases and 7 bases respectively, with 12 bases between them. CDR3 sequence: CASSPATRNSPLHF. CDR3 nucleotides: TGTGCCAGCAGTCCCGCCACACGAAATTCACCCCTCCACTTT.

The rearrangement links TRBV6-2 or TRBV6-3 to TRBJ1-2; tentatively, D is TRBD1 (5 bases). The V end lost 2 bases, the J end lost 2 bases, and 21 bases lay between the germline ends. Germline CDR1 is MNHEY and CDR2 is SVGEGT. The CDR3 has 18 amino acids. This chain's CDR3 is CASSYESGRRNNNYGYTF. CDR3 nucleotides: TGTGCCAGCAGTTACGAATCGGGGCGACGAAATAACAACTATGGCTACACCTTC.

This clone was seen just once. The rearrangement joins TRBV5-1 to TRBJ1-2; tentatively, D is TRBD1 (5 bases). The CDR3 covers 17 residues. The V end lost 0 bases, the J end lost 6 bases, and 21 bases lay between the germline ends. The germline gives CDR1 SGHRS, CDR2 YFSETQ. CDR3 DNA sequence: TGCGCCAGCAGCTTGGCCTATTCGGGTCAGGGCGGTAATGGCTACACCTTC. This encodes CASSLAYSGQGGNGYTF.

The chain links TRBV11-3 to TRBJ2-2; D unresolved. Trimming removed 5 bases at V and 0 bases at J, with 7 bases between. The germline gives CDR1 SGHNT, CDR2 YENEEA. The CDR3 totals 14 residues. CDR3 region: CASSVSANTGELFF. The CDR3 region has the DNA TGTGCCAGCAGCGTTTCAGCGAACACCGGGGAGCTGTTTTTT.